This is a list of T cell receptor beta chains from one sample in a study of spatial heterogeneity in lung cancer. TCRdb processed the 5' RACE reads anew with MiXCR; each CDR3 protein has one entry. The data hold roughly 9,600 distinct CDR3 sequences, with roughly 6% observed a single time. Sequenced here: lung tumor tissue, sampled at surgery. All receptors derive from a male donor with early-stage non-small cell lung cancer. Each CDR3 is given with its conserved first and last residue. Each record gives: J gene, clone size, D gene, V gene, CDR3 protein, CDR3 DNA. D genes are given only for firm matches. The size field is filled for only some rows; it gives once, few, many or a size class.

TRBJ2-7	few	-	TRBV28	CASRRQYFSYEQYF	TGTGCCAGCAGACGACAGTACTTCTCCTACGAGCAGTACTTC
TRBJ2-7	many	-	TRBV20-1	CSAPRGGNNYEQYF	TGCAGTGCTCCGAGGGGGGGAAACAACTACGAGCAGTACTTC
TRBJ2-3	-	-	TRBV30	CAWSRGQTDTQYF	TGTGCCTGGAGTCGTGGCCAAACAGATACGCAGTATTTT
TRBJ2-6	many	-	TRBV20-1	CSASSGGRLGSGANVLTF	TGCAGTGCTAGTTCTGGGGGGCGGCTGGGATCTGGGGCCAACGTCCTGACTTTC
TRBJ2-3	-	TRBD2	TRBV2	CASSGSSGGRTDTQYF	TGTGCCAGCAGTGGGTCCAGCGGGGGGCGCACAGATACGCAGTATTTT
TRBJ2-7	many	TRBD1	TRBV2	CASRADRASSYEQYF	TGTGCCAGCAGAGCCGACAGGGCCTCCTCCTACGAGCAGTACTTC
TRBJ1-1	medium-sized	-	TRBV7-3	CASSSQRGTEAFF	TGTGCCAGCAGCTCCCAAAGGGGCACTGAAGCTTTCTTT
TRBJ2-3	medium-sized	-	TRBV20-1	CSASGGSTDTQYF	TGCAGTGCTAGCGGGGGATCCACAGATACGCAGTATTTT
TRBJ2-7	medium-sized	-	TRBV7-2	CASSLPGSYEQYF	TGTGCCAGCAGCTTGCCCGGTTCCTACGAGCAGTACTTC
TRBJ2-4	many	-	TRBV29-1	CSVETGLEVDIQYF	TGCAGCGTTGAAACGGGGCTCGAGGTGGACATTCAGTACTTC
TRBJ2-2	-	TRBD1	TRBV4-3	CASSQEWGTGWAGELFF	TGCGCCAGCAGCCAAGAATGGGGGACAGGGTGGGCCGGGGAGCTGTTTTTT
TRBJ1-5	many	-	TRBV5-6	CASSFAGVTNQPQHF	TGTGCCAGCAGCTTTGCAGGGGTCACCAATCAGCCCCAGCATTTT
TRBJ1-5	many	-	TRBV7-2	CASSSTGSAQHF	TGTGCCAGCAGCTCAACAGGATCAGCCCAGCATTTT
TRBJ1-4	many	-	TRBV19	CASSPTPWEKLFF	TGTGCCAGTAGTCCAACGCCGTGGGAAAAACTGTTTTTT
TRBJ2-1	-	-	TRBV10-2	CASSEQGRLGEQFF	TGCGCCAGCAGTGAGCAAGGGAGGCTGGGGGAGCAGTTCTTC
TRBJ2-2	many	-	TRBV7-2	CASKLSGDTGELFF	TGTGCCAGCAAGTTGTCAGGGGATACCGGGGAGCTGTTTTTT